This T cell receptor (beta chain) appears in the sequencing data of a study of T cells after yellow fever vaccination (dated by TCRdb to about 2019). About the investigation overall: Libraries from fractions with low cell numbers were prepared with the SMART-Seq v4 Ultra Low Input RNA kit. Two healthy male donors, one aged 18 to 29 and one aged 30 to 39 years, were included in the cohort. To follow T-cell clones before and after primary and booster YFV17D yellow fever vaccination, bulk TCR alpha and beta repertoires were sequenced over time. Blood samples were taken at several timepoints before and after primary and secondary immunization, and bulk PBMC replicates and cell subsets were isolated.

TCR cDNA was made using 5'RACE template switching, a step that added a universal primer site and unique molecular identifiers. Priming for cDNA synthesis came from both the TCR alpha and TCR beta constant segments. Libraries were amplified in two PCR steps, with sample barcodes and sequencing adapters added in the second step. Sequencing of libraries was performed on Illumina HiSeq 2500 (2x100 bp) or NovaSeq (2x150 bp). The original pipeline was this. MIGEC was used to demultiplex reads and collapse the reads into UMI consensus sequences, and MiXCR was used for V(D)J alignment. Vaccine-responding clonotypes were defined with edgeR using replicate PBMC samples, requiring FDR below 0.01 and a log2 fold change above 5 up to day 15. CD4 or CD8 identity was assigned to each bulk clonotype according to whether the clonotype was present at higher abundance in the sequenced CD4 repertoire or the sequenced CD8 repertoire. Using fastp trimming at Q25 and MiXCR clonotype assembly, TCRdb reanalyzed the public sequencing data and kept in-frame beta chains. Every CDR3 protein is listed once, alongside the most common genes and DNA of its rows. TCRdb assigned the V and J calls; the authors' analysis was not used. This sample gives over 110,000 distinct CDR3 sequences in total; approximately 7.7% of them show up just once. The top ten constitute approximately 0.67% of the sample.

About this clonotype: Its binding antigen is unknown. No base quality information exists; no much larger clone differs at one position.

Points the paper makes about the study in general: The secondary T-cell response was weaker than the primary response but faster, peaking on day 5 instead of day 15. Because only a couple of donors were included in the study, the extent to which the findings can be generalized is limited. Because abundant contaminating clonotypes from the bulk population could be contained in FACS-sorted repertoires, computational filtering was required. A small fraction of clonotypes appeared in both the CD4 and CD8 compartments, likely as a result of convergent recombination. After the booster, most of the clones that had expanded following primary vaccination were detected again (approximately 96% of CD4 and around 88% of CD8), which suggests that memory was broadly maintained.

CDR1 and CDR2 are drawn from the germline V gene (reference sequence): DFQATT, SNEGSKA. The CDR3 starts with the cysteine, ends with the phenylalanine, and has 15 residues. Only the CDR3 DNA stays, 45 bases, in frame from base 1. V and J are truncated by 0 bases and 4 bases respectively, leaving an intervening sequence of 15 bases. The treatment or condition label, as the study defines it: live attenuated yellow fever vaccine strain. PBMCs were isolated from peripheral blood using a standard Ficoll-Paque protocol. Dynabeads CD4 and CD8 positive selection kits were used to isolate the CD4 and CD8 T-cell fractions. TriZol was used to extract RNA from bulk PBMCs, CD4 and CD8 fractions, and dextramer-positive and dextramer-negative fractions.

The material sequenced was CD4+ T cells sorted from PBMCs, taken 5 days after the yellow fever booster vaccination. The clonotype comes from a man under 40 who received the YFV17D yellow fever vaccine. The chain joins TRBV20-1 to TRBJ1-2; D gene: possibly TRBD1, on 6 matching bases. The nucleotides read TGCAGTGCTAGAGATGAAAGCAGGGGTCTCTATGGCTACACCTTC. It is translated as CSARDESRGLYGYTF.